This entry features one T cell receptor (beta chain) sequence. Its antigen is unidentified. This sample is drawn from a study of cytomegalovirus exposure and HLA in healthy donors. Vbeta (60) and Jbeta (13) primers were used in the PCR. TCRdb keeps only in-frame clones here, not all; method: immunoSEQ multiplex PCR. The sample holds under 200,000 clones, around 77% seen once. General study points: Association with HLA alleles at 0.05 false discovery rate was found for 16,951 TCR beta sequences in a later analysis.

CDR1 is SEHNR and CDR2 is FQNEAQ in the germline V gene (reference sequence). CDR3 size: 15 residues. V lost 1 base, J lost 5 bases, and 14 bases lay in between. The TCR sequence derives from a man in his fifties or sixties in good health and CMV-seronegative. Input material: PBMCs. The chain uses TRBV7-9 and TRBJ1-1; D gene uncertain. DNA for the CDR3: TGTGCCAGCAGCTTAGGCCCTCATTCAGGAACTGAAGCTTTCTTT. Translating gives CASSLGPHSGTEAFF.